The 28 T cell receptor beta chains given below trace back to one sample, sequenced in a study of OX40 agonist ivuxolimab in advanced cancers. The protocol was immunoSEQ multiplex PCR, while the TCRdb copy is restricted to in-frame clones and leaves out a portion. This repertoire shows about 47,000 clones, approximately 80% found once; its top ten account for under 25%. The sequencing here drew on CD4+ or CD8+ T cells sorted from blood, taken in a trial of the OX40 agonist ivuxolimab. The receptors derive from an adult with an advanced solid tumor such as melanoma, head and neck, liver or kidney cancer.

This clone turned up a few times. The chain has TRBV6-5 and TRBJ1-1, with D maybe TRBD1 (5 bases). The CDR3 sequence is 13 residues long. V gave up 4 bases and J gave up 8 bases, with 14 bases separating them. CDR1 is MNHEY, CDR2 SVGAGI, per germline. CDR3 in amino acids: CASSLGVGVEAFF. CDR3 sequence (DNA): TGTGCCAGCAGTTTGGGGGTGGGGGTAGAAGCTTTCTTT.

The rearrangement joins TRBV27 to TRBJ1-1; 9 nucleotides line up with TRBD1. Losses at the gene ends were 3 bases for V and 4 bases for J; bases not matched to a gene: 9. The CDR3 covers 16 residues. The V gene's germline CDR1 is MNHEY and CDR2 SMNVEV (reference sequence). The CDR3 bases are TGTGCCAGCAGTTTCACCGGGACAGGGTATGGCACTGAAGCTTTCTTT. Translated, it gives CASSFTGTGYGTEAFF.

This clone was found a few times. At the DNA level, this CDR3 is encoded by other sequences in the same sample as well. The rearrangement joins TRBV27 to TRBJ1-5; D remains unclear. V shed 6 bases and J shed 1 base, with 16 bases lying between them. The CDR3 loop spans 16 amino acids. Germline V CDR1 and CDR2: MNHEY, SMNVEV (reference sequence). DNA of the CDR3: TGTGCCAGCAGACCGGGAGGGTTGGGCAGCAATCAGCCCCAGCATTTT. Translated, it gives CASRPGGLGSNQPQHF.

The chain couples TRBV19 to TRBJ1-3; D remains ambiguous. Germline lookup yields CDR1 LNHDA and CDR2 SQIVND (reference sequence). V dropped 7 bases and J dropped 0 bases, with 10 bases sitting between them. The CDR3 is 14 residues long. CDR3 sequence (DNA): TGTGCCAGTACCTACGGGAACTCTGGAAACACCATATATTTT. Amino acid sequence: CASTYGNSGNTIYF.

The rearrangement links TRBV29-1 to TRBJ2-7; D may match TRBD1 or TRBD2 (5 bases each). Germline V gene lookup returns CDR1 SQVTM and CDR2 ANQGSEA. The ends were cut back, 6 bases at V and 0 bases at J, with 12 bases in the middle. The CDR3 is made up of 13 amino acids. CDR3 residues: CSVVGGSSYEQYF. The CDR3 DNA is TGCAGCGTGGTTGGGGGAAGCTCCTACGAGCAGTACTTC.

The V gene is TRBV5-4, the J gene TRBJ2-2; the D gene is possibly TRBD1 (5 bases). CDR1 is SGHNT, CDR2 YYREEE, per germline (reference sequence). The germline V and J ends were trimmed by 1 base and 8 bases, with 9 bases remaining between them. CDR3 size: 13 residues. This chain's CDR3 is CASSLKGVGELFF. For the CDR3, the DNA is TGTGCCAGCAGCTTGAAAGGGGTAGGGGAGCTGTTTTTT. Drawing the rest from reference TRBV5-4 and TRBJ2-2, the complete variable domain is ETGVTQSPTHLIKTRGQQVTLRCSSQSGHNTVSWYQQALGQGPQFIFQYYREEENGRGNFPPRFSGLQFPNYSSELNVNALELDDSALYLCASSLKGVGELFFGEGSRLTVL.

The chain employs TRBV6-1 and TRBJ1-2; D is possibly TRBD1 (5 bases). CDR1 and CDR2 (germline): MNHNS, SASEGT. V shed 3 bases and J shed 4 bases, with 18 bases lying between them. This CDR3 spans 16 amino acids. The CDR3 region has the DNA TGTGCCAGCAGTGACACCCCCCAGGGCCCGATCTATGGCTACACCTTC. Translating it yields CASSDTPQGPIYGYTF.

This clone was recorded only once. V is TRBV28 and J is TRBJ1-5; the D is unclear. CDR1 and CDR2 from the germline V gene are MDHEN and SYDVKM. V lost 4 bases and J lost 3, with 16 bases in between. The CDR3 sequence is 16 residues long. The CDR3 coding sequence is TGTGCCAGCAGTTCGAGTGGGTATAGGGACAATCAGCCCCAGCATTTT. Amino acids: CASSSSGYRDNQPQHF.

CDR3 sequence: CASRWSDTQYF. Here the CDR3 DNA reads TGCGCCAGCAGGTGGTCAGATACGCAGTATTTT. The V and J genes are TRBV5-1 and TRBJ2-3; D is ambiguous. V lost 5 bases and J 4 bases, leaving 5 bases between the germline ends. This CDR3 spans 11 amino acids. Germline values: CDR1 SGHRS, CDR2 YFSETQ.

This clone has only one observation. This chain joins TRBV7-3 and TRBJ1-1; D is undetermined. V lost 0 bases, J lost 1 base, and 9 bases lay in between. Per germline, CDR1 SGHTA and CDR2 FQGTGA. CDR3 size: 15 residues. CDR3 in DNA: TGTGCCAGCAGCTTAACGTCCTCGGGGAACACTGAAGCTTTCTTT. Translated: CASSLTSSGNTEAFF.

This clone has only a few counts. This sequence joins TRBV7-3 and TRBJ2-7, with D hard to call. The V end was cut by 2 bases, the J end by 6 bases, with 11 bases between. CDR1 and CDR2 (germline): SGHTA, FQGTGA. The CDR3 extends over 13 amino acids. CDR3 sequence reads: CASSLLSSSEQYF. For the CDR3, the DNA is TGTGCCAGCAGCTTATTGTCAAGCTCCGAGCAGTACTTC. The whole variable domain, filled in from reference TRBV7-3 and TRBJ2-7, reads GAGVSQTPSNKVTEKGKYVELRCDPISGHTALYWYRQSLGQGPEFLIYFQGTGAADDSGLPNDRFFAVRPEGSVSTLKIQRTERGDSAVYLCASSLLSSSEQYFGPGTRLTVT.

The chain is built from TRBV10-3 and TRBJ2-1, with 8 bases identical to TRBD2. The CDR3 consists of 17 residues. The germline gives CDR1 ENHRY, CDR2 SYGVKD. V shed 6 bases and J 6 bases; nucleotides not matched to a gene: 16. The CDR3 loop is CAISVAPVSGSSNEQFF. In DNA form, the CDR3 reads TGTGCCATCAGCGTCGCCCCCGTCAGCGGGAGTTCCAATGAGCAGTTCTTC.

V usage is TRBV4-2 and J usage is TRBJ2-7; no clear D gene. V was cut by 0 bases and J by 8 bases, with 14 bases left in between. The CDR3 is made up of 14 amino acids. Germline values: CDR1 LGHNA, CDR2 YNFKEQ. The CDR3 loop is CASSQDKNGEQQYF. The CDR3, as DNA: TGTGCCAGCAGCCAAGATAAGAACGGTGAGCAGCAGTACTTC.

The V call is TRBV14, the J call TRBJ1-1; the D is unclear. The CDR3 has 14 residues. The V and J ends lost 0 bases and 7 bases respectively, with 12 bases between them. Per germline, CDR1 SGHDN and CDR2 FVKESK. The CDR3 DNA is TGTGCCAGCAGCCAAGATTTCGGAGCGGATGAAGCTTTCTTT. Translated: CASSQDFGADEAFF.

The chain is built from TRBV4-1 and TRBJ2-5, with 8 nucleotides matching TRBD2. Unmatched junction bases numbered 5, after V lost 4 bases and J lost 1 base. The CDR3 is made up of 15 amino acids. Germline CDR1 is MGHRA and CDR2 is YSYEKL. The CDR3: CASSRMAGGQETQYF. Here the CDR3 DNA reads TGCGCCAGCAGCCGCATGGCGGGAGGCCAAGAGACCCAGTACTTC.

The V call is TRBV27, the J call TRBJ2-7; the D gene is possibly TRBD1 (6 bases). Germline CDR1 MNHEY, CDR2 SMNVEV (reference sequence). CDR3 length equals 13 residues. The germline V and J ends were trimmed by 10 bases and 2 bases, with 15 bases remaining between them. CDR3 region: CATGLGQPYEQYF. The DNA for the CDR3 is TGTGCCACGGGCCTCGGACAGCCCTACGAGCAGTACTTC.

This rearrangement joins TRBV6-1 to TRBJ1-4; 8 bases agree with TRBD1. The J segment lost 0 bases and the V segment lost 9 bases, leaving 6 bases of the junction unmatched. The CDR3 runs to 15 residues. CDR1 MNHNS and CDR2 SASEGT come from the germline V gene. CDR3 protein: CASTGQGSTNEKLFF. CDR3 nucleotides: TGTGCCAGTACCGGACAGGGTTCAACTAATGAAAAACTGTTTTTT.

This clone was detected once. In DNA form, the CDR3 reads TGTGCCAGCAGCTTGGCGTCCGGAAACGAGCAGTACTTC. Amino acids: CASSLASGNEQYF. J is TRBJ2-7 and V is TRBV5-4, with unresolved D. V lost 0 bases to trimming and J lost 5 bases, with 9 bases between them. Germline-derived CDR1 and CDR2 are SGHNT and YYREEE (reference sequence). This CDR3 is 13 amino acids long. The full variable domain, with the rest looked up from reference TRBV5-4 and TRBJ2-7, is ETGVTQSPTHLIKTRGQQVTLRCSSQSGHNTVSWYQQALGQGPQFIFQYYREEENGRGNFPPRFSGLQFPNYSSELNVNALELDDSALYLCASSLASGNEQYFGPGTRLTVT.

The V and J genes are TRBV11-2 and TRBJ2-3, with 7 bases identical to TRBD2. The CDR3 spans 15 residues. Trimming cost V 1 base and J 1 base; bases outside gene matches: 2. CDR1 SGHAT and CDR2 FQNNGV come from the germline V gene. CDR3 nucleotide sequence: TGTGCCAGCAGCTTAGTGCTAGCGGGCACAGATACGCAGTATTTT. The encoded protein is CASSLVLAGTDTQYF.

The genes are TRBV29-1 and TRBJ2-1; 8 positions agree with TRBD2. Germline V lookup: CDR1 SQVTM, CDR2 ANQGSEA. The junction had 4 bases not matched to a gene; V was cut back by 6 bases and J by 0 bases. The CDR3 has 14 residues. CDR3 sequence (DNA): TGCAGCGTGGCGGGGGGACGCTCCTACAATGAGCAGTTCTTC. It translates to CSVAGGRSYNEQFF.

This clone was recorded once. The rearrangement links TRBV9 to TRBJ2-5; D assignment may be TRBD1 or TRBD2 (6 bases each). Trimming removed 3 bases at V and 3 bases at J, with 15 bases between. Germline loops: CDR1 SGDLS, CDR2 YYNGEE. This CDR3 region has 15 residues. The CDR3 DNA reads TGTGCCAGCAGCGAAAGGGGGAGGAGAAAAGAGACCCAGTACTTC. It translates to CASSERGRRKETQYF.

The chain recombines TRBV6-5 with TRBJ2-7; D call uncertain. CDR1 is MNHEY, CDR2 SVGAGI, per germline. The CDR3 has 13 amino acids. Trimming shortened V by 5 bases and J by 6 bases, and 14 bases separated the two germline ends. The chain's CDR3 is CASSPAAGGEQYF. The CDR3, as DNA: TGTGCCAGCAGTCCTGCCGCAGGCGGCGAGCAGTACTTC.

The chain uses TRBV7-7 and TRBJ2-2, with TRBD2 identical over 10 bases. The CDR3 loop spans 16 amino acids. After removal of 4 bases from V and 0 bases from J, the junction contained 2 bases not matched to a gene. Germline V lookup: CDR1 SSHAT, CDR2 FNYEAQ (reference sequence). CDR3: CASSSGLAANTGELFF. CDR3 coding DNA: TGTGCCAGCAGCTCCGGACTAGCGGCGAACACCGGGGAGCTGTTTTTT.

V gene TRBV6-5 combines with J gene TRBJ1-1; D is unresolved. The CDR3 totals 15 residues. V lost 2 bases, J lost 5 bases, and 15 bases lay in between. The germline V gene has CDR1 MNHEY and CDR2 SVGAGI. CDR3 region: CASSYLDNRGTEAFF. CDR3 bases: TGTGCCAGCAGTTACCTAGACAACCGGGGAACTGAAGCTTTCTTT.

The chain is built from TRBV27 and TRBJ1-2, with 9 positions matching TRBD1. The trim removed 0 bases at V and 5 bases at J, leaving 10 bases unmatched. CDR3 length equals 17 residues. Germline CDR1 is MNHEY and CDR2 is SMNVEV (reference sequence). This CDR3 reads CASSLSLGQGPIYGYTF. The DNA for the CDR3 is TGTGCCAGCAGTTTATCTCTGGGACAGGGACCAATTTATGGCTACACCTTC.

This clone was picked up one time. This chain joins TRBV5-4 and TRBJ1-2, with D unresolved. Trimming took off 6 bases at V and 6 bases at J, with 12 bases between the two ends. The CDR3 contains 12 residues. Germline assignment: CDR1 SGHNT and CDR2 YYREEE (reference sequence). The CDR3 region has the DNA TGTGCCAGCACCTCTGCCGCAAATGGCTACACCTTC. Translation gives CASTSAANGYTF. Using reference TRBV5-4 and TRBJ1-2 for the parts outside the CDR3, the full variable domain is ETGVTQSPTHLIKTRGQQVTLRCSSQSGHNTVSWYQQALGQGPQFIFQYYREEENGRGNFPPRFSGLQFPNYSSELNVNALELDDSALYLCASTSAANGYTFGSGTRLTVV.

The V and J genes are TRBV11-2 and TRBJ2-3, with D perhaps matching TRBD2 (6 bases). This CDR3 has 17 amino acids. Trimming took off 5 bases at V and 3 bases at J, with 21 bases between the two ends. Germline V CDR1 and CDR2: SGHAT, FQNNGV. Written as DNA, the CDR3 is TGTGCCAGCAGCGGTTTAGGGCGGGGCCGGGTAACAGATACGCAGTATTTT. Translated, it gives CASSGLGRGRVTDTQYF.

V gene TRBV27 combines with J gene TRBJ1-2, with 12 nucleotides matching TRBD1. V shed 5 bases, J shed 5 bases, and the junction held 3 bases outside the gene matches. Germline assignment: CDR1 MNHEY and CDR2 SMNVEV (reference sequence). This CDR3 is built from 14 residues. The CDR3 sequence is CASSPGQGAYGYTF. The CDR3 nucleotides are TGTGCCAGCAGTCCGGGACAGGGGGCGTATGGCTACACCTTC.